The next 2 T cell receptor beta chains were all read from a single sample in a study of blood T cell repertoires in COVID-19. The data were produced by immunoSEQ multiplex PCR, yet TCRdb's version contains in-frame clones alone and is incomplete. The profile shows around 500,000 clones, around 89% of them singletons. Material: PBMCs or T cells enriched from blood (not recorded which). Source of these receptors: a woman between 35 and 50 years old who had recovered from COVID-19.

This clone showed up just once. The same CDR3 is also encoded by other DNA sequences in this sample. This chain connects TRBV29-1 to TRBJ2-7; maybe TRBD1 (5 bases). Looked up from germline, CDR1 is SQVTM and CDR2 is ANQGSEA. The V and J ends lost 0 bases and 3 bases respectively, with 9 bases between them. This CDR3 has 13 amino acids. The CDR3 region is CSVEDTDSYEQYF. CDR3 nucleotide sequence: TGCAGCGTTGAAGATACTGACAGCTACGAGCAGTACTTC.

The chain has TRBV5-1 and TRBJ1-1; D might be TRBD1 (6 bases). Trimming stripped 5 bases from V and 5 bases from J, with 10 bases between. The CDR3 loop spans 12 amino acids. The germline V gene encodes CDR1 SGHRS and CDR2 YFSETQ. This chain's CDR3 is CASRLGQTEAFF. The CDR3 region has the DNA TGCGCCAGCAGACTCGGACAGACTGAAGCTTTCTTT.